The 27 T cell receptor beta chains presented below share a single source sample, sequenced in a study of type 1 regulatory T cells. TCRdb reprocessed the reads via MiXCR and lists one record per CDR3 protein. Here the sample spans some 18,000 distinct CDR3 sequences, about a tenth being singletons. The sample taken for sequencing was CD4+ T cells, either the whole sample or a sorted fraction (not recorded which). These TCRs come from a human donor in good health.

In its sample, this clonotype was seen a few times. The CDR3 DNA reads TGCAGTGCTACCCCCGGGACTAGCGGGAGGGCCACCTACGAGCAGTACTTC. Its translation: CSATPGTSGRATYEQYF. The V call is TRBV20-1, the J call TRBJ2-7; 16 bases agree with TRBD2. The germline CDR1 and CDR2 sequences are DFQATT and SNEGSKA (reference sequence). V trimming: 4 bases; J trimming: 2 bases; junction bases outside the gene matches: 8. There are 17 residues in the CDR3.

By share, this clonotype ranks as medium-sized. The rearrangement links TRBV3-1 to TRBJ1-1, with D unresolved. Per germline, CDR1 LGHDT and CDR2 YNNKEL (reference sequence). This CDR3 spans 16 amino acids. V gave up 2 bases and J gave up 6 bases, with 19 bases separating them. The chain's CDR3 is CASSQNSVQRRAEAFF. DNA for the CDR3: TGTGCCAGCAGCCAAAATTCGGTCCAACGGCGGGCTGAAGCTTTCTTT.

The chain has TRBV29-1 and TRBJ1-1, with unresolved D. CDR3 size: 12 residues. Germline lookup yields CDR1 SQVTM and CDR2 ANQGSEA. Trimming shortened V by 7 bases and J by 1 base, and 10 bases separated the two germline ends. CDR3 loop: CSALKENTEAFF. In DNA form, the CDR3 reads TGCAGCGCACTAAAAGAGAACACTGAAGCTTTCTTT.

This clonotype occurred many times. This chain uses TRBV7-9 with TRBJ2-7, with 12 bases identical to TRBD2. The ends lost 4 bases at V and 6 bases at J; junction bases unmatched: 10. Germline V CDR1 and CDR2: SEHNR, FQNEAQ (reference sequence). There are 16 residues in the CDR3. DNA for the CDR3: TGTGCCAGCAGCTCCACTAGCGGGAGGAAGAATGGCGAGCAGTACTTC. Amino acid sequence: CASSSTSGRKNGEQYF.

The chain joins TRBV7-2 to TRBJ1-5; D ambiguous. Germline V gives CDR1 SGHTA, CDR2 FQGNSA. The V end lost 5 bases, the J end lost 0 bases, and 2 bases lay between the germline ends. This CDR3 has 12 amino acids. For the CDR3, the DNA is TGTGCCAGCAGCCATAGCAATCAGCCCCAGCATTTT. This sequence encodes CASSHSNQPQHF.

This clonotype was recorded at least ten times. The CDR3 is CASSPPKQFDRRFQETQYF. The CDR3 bases are TGTGCCAGCAGCCCACCGAAACAATTCGACAGAAGATTCCAAGAGACCCAGTACTTC. V and J are TRBV5-6 and TRBJ2-5; weak D call: TRBD1 (5 bases). CDR3 length: 19 residues. Germline assignment: CDR1 SGHDT and CDR2 YYEEEE. Trimming cost V 4 bases and J 1 base, with 26 bases left between them.

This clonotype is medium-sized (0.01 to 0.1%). CDR3 in amino acids: CASSLGGGRETQYF. Written as DNA, the CDR3 is TGTGCCAGCAGCTTAGGAGGTGGGCGGGAGACCCAGTACTTC. The V gene is TRBV7-2, the J gene TRBJ2-5; no reliable D call. V dropped 1 base and J dropped 5 bases, with 11 bases sitting between them. CDR1 is SGHTA and CDR2 is FQGNSA in the germline V gene. The CDR3 is made up of 14 amino acids. The full variable domain, with the rest looked up from reference TRBV7-2 and TRBJ2-5, is GAGVSQSPSNKVTEKGKDVELRCDPISGHTALYWYRQSLGQGLEFLIYFQGNSAPDKSGLPSDRFSAERTGGSVSTLTIQRTQQEDSAVYLCASSLGGGRETQYFGPGTRLLVL.

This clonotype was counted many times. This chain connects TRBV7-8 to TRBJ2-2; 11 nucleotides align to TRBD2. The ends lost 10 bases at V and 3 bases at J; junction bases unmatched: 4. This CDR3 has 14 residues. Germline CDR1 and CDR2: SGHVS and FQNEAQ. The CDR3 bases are TGTGCCATTAGCGGGAGGGCCTACACCGGGGAGCTGTTTTTT. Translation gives CAISGRAYTGELFF.

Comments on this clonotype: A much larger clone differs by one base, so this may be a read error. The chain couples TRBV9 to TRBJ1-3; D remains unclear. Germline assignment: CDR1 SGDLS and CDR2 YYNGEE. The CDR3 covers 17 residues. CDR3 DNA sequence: TGTGCCGGCAGCGTGGATTTCGCGCAGACGGCTGGAAACACCATATATTTT. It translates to CAGSVDFAQTAGNTIYF.

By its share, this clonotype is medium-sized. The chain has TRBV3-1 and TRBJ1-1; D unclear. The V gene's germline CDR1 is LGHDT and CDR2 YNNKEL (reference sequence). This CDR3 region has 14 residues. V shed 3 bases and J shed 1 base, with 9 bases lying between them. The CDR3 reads CASSHPQKNTEAFF. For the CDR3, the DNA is TGTGCCAGCAGCCACCCCCAGAAGAACACTGAAGCTTTCTTT.

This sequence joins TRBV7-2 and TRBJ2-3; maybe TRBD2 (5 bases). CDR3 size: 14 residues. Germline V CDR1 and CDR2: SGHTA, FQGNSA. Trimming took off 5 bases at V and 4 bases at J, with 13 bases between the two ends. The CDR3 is CASSQPERADTQYF. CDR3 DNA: TGTGCCAGCAGCCAGCCTGAGAGGGCAGATACGCAGTATTTT.

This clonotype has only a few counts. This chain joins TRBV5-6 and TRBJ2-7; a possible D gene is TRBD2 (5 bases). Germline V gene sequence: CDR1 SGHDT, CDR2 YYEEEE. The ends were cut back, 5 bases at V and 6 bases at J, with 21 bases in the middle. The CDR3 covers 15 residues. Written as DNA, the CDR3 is TGTGCCAGCAGTCAGACGGTAGCGAGTGAAGGCGAGCAGTACTTC. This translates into CASSQTVASEGEQYF.

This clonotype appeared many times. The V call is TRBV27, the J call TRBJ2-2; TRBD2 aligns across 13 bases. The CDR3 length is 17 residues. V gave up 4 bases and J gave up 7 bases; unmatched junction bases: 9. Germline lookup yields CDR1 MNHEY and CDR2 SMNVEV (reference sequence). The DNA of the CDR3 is TGTGCCAGCAGTTCCCAACTAGCGGGAGGGGCCTTCGGGGAGCTGTTTTTT. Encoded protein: CASSSQLAGGAFGELFF.

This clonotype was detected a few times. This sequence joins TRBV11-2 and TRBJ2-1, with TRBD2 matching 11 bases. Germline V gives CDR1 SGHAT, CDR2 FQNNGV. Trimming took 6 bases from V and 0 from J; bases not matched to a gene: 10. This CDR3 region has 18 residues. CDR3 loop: CASSIRPTSGSSYNEQFF. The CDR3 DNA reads TGTGCCAGCAGTATTAGACCCACTAGCGGGAGCTCCTACAATGAGCAGTTCTTC.

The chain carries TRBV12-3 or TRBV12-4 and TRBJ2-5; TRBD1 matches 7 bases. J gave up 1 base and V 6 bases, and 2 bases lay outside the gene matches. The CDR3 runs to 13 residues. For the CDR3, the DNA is TGTGCCAGCAGCAGGGGGTTCCAAGAGACCCAGTACTTC. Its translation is CASSRGFQETQYF.

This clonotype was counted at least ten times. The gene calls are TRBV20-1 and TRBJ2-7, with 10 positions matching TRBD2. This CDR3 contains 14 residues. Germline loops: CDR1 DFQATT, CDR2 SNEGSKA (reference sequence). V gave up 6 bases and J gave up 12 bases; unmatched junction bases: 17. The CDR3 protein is CSARPLAGVNYRYF. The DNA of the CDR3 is TGCAGTGCCCGCCCTCTAGCGGGAGTTAATTACCGGTACTTC.

The CDR3 loop is CAWSVIGSGNTIYF. The CDR3 coding sequence is TGTGCCTGGAGTGTAATAGGATCTGGAAACACCATATATTTT. V and J are TRBV30 and TRBJ1-3; D gene ambiguous. V was clipped by 0 bases and J by 1 base, with 7 bases between them. The germline V gene encodes CDR1 GTSNPN and CDR2 SVGIG (reference sequence). There are 14 residues in the CDR3.

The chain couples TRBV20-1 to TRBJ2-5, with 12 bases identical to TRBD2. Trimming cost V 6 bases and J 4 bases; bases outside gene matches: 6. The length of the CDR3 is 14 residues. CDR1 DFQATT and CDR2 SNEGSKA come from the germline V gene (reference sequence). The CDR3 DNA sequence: TGCAGTGCCCCGGGACTAGCGGGTATAGAGACCCAGTACTTC. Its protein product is CSAPGLAGIETQYF.

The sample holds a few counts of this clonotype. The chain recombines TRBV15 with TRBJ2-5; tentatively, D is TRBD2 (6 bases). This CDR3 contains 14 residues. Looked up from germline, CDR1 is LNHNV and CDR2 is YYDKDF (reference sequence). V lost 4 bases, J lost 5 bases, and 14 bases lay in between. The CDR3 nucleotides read TGTGCCACCAGCATTGAGCGGGCCTCGGAGACCCAGTACTTC. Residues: CATSIERASETQYF.

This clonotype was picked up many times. The CDR3 sequence is CAWSLGPKGNQPQHF. DNA of the CDR3: TGTGCCTGGAGTTTAGGCCCTAAGGGCAATCAGCCCCAGCATTTT. The chain joins TRBV30 to TRBJ1-5; D is unclear. V lost 2 bases, J lost 2 bases, and 13 bases lay in between. The CDR3 length is 15 residues. Germline V CDR1 and CDR2: GTSNPN, SVGIG (reference sequence).

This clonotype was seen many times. CDR3 sequence (DNA): TGTGCCAGCAATAACCAAGGGACTAGCTTTTTCCAAAGGCAAGAGACCCAGTACTTC. Protein: CASNNQGTSFFQRQETQYF. V gene TRBV5-6 combines with J gene TRBJ2-5; 9 bases agree with TRBD2. The CDR3 has 19 amino acids. Germline V gene sequence: CDR1 SGHDT, CDR2 YYEEEE. V lost 6 bases to trimming and J lost 2 bases; unmatched junction nucleotides: 20.

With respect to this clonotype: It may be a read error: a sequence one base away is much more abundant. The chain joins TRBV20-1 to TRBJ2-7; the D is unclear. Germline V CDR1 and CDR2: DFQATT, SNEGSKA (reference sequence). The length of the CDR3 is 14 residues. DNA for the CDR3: TGCAGTGCTAGAGATGCGACATTCTCCTGCGAGCAGTACTTC. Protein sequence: CSARDATFSCEQYF.

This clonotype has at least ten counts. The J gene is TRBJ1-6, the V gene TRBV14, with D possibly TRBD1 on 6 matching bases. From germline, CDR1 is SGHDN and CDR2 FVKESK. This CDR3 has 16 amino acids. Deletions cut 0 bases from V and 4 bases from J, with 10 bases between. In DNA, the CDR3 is TGTGCCAGCAGCCAAGAAGGGGGAGCATATAATTCACCCCTCCACTTT. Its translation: CASSQEGGAYNSPLHF.

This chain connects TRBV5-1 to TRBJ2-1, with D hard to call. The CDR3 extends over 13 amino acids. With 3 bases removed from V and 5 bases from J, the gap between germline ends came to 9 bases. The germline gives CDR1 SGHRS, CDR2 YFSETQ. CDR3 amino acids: CASSSSRHNEQFF. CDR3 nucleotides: TGCGCCAGCAGCTCGTCCAGACACAATGAGCAGTTCTTC.

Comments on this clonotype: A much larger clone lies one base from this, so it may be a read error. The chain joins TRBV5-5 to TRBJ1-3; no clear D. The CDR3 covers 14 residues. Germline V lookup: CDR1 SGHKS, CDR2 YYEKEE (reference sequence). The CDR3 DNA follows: TGTGCCGGCAGCCGCACAGAAACTGGAAACACCATATATTTT. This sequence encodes CAGSRTETGNTIYF.

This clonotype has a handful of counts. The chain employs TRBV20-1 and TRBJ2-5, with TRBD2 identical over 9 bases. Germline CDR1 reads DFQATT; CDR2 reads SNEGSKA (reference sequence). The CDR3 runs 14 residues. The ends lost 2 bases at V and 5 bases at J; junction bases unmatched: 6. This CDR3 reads CSARSASGMETQYF. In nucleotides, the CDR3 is TGCAGTGCTAGATCGGCTAGCGGGATGGAGACCCAGTACTTC.

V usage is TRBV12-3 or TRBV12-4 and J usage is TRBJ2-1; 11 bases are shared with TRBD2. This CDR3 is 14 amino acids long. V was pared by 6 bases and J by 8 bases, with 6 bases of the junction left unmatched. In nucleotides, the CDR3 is TGTGCCAGCAGCCTAGCGGGAGGATCGGATGAGCAGTTCTTC. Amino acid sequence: CASSLAGGSDEQFF.